The rows below give T cell receptor beta chains drawn from one sample of a study of patients with pleural tuberculosis. TCRdb reanalysed the reads using MiXCR and keeps one entry per CDR3 protein. The sample holds around 50,000 distinct CDR3 sequences; around 6.7% are singletons and the top ten take 16%. All receptors come from a human donor with pleural tuberculosis. Each CDR3 is given with its conserved first and last residue. The D gene is left open where the match is weak. The size field is filled for only some rows; it gives once, few, many or a size class.

j_call cdr3_length v_call d_call clone_size cdr3_nt cdr3_aa
TRBJ1-2 13 TRBV29-1 . many TGCAGCGTCGATTTGGGGGCCGGATATGGCTACACCTTC CSVDLGAGYGYTF
TRBJ1-6 16 TRBV14 TRBD1 few TGTGCCAGCAGCCAAGGGGGAGGGGGCTTCGGTTCACCCCTCCACTTT CASSQGGGGFGSPLHF
TRBJ2-3 13 TRBV7-2 . many TGTGCCAGCAGCTTAGTGCTATTAGATACGCAGTATTTT CASSLVLLDTQYF
TRBJ2-1 12 TRBV11-1 . many TGTGCCAGCAGCAACACGGGCAATGAGCAGTTCTTC CASSNTGNEQFF
TRBJ2-5 12 TRBV29-1 TRBD1 . TGCAGCGCCGGACAGGGGCGAGAGACCCAGTACTTC CSAGQGRETQYF
TRBJ2-3 14 TRBV6-1 TRBD1 many TGTGCCAGCAGGGGACAGGGGGTCCCAGATACGCAGTATTTT CASRGQGVPDTQYF
TRBJ2-1 13 TRBV20-1 . many TGCAGTGCTAGAGGCAGGGGCGGAGGCGAGCAGTTCTTC CSARGRGGGEQFF
TRBJ1-5 13 TRBV18 . many TGTGCCAGCTCACTTGATACCTATCAGCCCCAGCATTTT CASSLDTYQPQHF
TRBJ2-1 12 TRBV29-1 . few TGCAGCGTTGTATGGGGGACGGGTGAGCAGTTCTTC CSVVWGTGEQFF
TRBJ2-3 15 TRBV2 . many TGTGCCAGCAGTGAGGACAGAACTGGCACAGATACGCAGTATTTT CASSEDRTGTDTQYF
TRBJ1-1 15 TRBV5-6 . few TGTGCCAGCAGCTATCGGGATCAGGGCCCGAATGAAGCTTTCTTT CASSYRDQGPNEAFF
TRBJ2-5 13 TRBV11-2 . many TGTGCCAGCAGAGGCGGGGTCGAAGAGACCCAGTACTTC CASRGGVEETQYF
TRBJ2-1 16 TRBV11-1 TRBD2 many TGTGCCAGCAGTGGACTAGCGGGGGCCACCTACAATGAGCAGTTCTTC CASSGLAGATYNEQFF
TRBJ2-1 15 TRBV29-1 . . TGCAGCGTTGAACCCCGGAGCCTAGCTTTCAATGAGCAGTTCTTC CSVEPRSLAFNEQFF
TRBJ2-3 15 TRBV4-2 TRBD2 many TGTGCCAGCAGCCCGACTAGCGGGAGATTCGATACGCAGTATTTT CASSPTSGRFDTQYF
TRBJ2-1 15 TRBV6-1 TRBD2 . TGTGCCAGCAGTGAAGTGGGACTAGGGGTTGATGAGCAGTTCTTC CASSEVGLGVDEQFF
TRBJ2-7 16 TRBV5-1 TRBD2 . TGCGCCAGCAGCTTGTTGCCTAGCGGGAGGCCCCACGAGCAGTACTTC CASSLLPSGRPHEQYF
TRBJ1-4 14 TRBV27 . many TGTGCCAGCAGAAGATCGGGGTCGGTGGAAAAACTGTTTTTT CASRRSGSVEKLFF
TRBJ1-5 15 TRBV6-2/TRBV6-3 . many TGTGCCAGCAGTTACCTCAAAGGACAGAATCAGCCCCAGCATTTT CASSYLKGQNQPQHF
TRBJ2-1 15 TRBV5-4 . . TGTGCCAGCAGCTTGGCACTGGATAATGACAATGAGCAGTTCTTC CASSLALDNDNEQFF
TRBJ2-7 15 TRBV11-1 TRBD2 . TGTGCCAGCAGCTTACTGACTAGCGGACCCTACGAGCAGTACTTC CASSLLTSGPYEQYF
TRBJ2-1 14 TRBV28 TRBD1 many TGTGCCAGCAGACCGGGACAGTCCTACAATGAGCAGTTCTTC CASRPGQSYNEQFF
TRBJ1-2 15 TRBV19 TRBD1 many TGTGCCAGTAGTATAGCAACCCGGGGACAGGGGAGCTACACCTTC CASSIATRGQGSYTF
TRBJ1-6 14 TRBV27 . many TGTGCCAGCAGTCTCACAGCCAATAATTCACCCCTCCACTTT CASSLTANNSPLHF
TRBJ2-2 15 TRBV29-1 . many TGCAGCGTTGAAGCAGCTGGTCGAAGCACCGGGGAGCTGTTTTTT CSVEAAGRSTGELFF
TRBJ1-1 12 TRBV28 . many TGTGCCAGCAGTTTCTCTAGGCTGGGCGCTTTCTTT CASSFSRLGAFF
TRBJ1-5 13 TRBV5-4 TRBD1 many TGTGCCAGCAGCTTGACAGGGGATCAGCCCCAGCATTTT CASSLTGDQPQHF
TRBJ2-7 14 TRBV6-1 TRBD1 many TGTGCCAGCAGTGCAAGGACAGGGACCTACGAGCAGTACTTC CASSARTGTYEQYF
TRBJ1-2 13 TRBV19 TRBD1 many TGTGCCAGTACAACGACAGGGAGAAGGGGCTACACCTTC CASTTTGRRGYTF
TRBJ2-1 12 TRBV6-2/TRBV6-3 . many TGTGCCAGCAGTTATTCCGGGAGTGAGCAGTTCTTC CASSYSGSEQFF
TRBJ1-4 16 TRBV28 TRBD1 many TGTGCCAGCAGTTCTAAAACGACAGGGTGGAAGAAAAAACTGTTTTTT CASSSKTTGWKKKLFF
TRBJ1-6 15 TRBV20-1 . many TGCAGTGCTAGACTCGCCGGGACTGATAATTCACCCCTCCACTTT CSARLAGTDNSPLHF
TRBJ2-1 14 TRBV28 . many TGTGCCAGCAGTTCCGGGAGCTCCTACAATGAGCAGTTCTTC CASSSGSSYNEQFF
TRBJ2-1 16 TRBV7-6 TRBD2 few TGTGCCAGCAGCTTAGAAGCTAGCGGGAGGGGGGACGAGCAGTTCTTC CASSLEASGRGDEQFF
TRBJ1-5 13 TRBV29-1 TRBD1 . TGCAGCGTTCGACAGGGGGCTGATCAGCCCCAGCATTTT CSVRQGADQPQHF
TRBJ2-3 15 TRBV19 . many TGTGCCAGTAGGTCATTGGACAGAAACACAGATACGCAGTATTTT CASRSLDRNTDTQYF
TRBJ2-5 15 TRBV27 . many TGTGCCAGCAGTTTTTTGAATGGGTACCAAGAGACCCAGTACTTC CASSFLNGYQETQYF
TRBJ2-4 18 TRBV15 TRBD2 many TGTGCCACCAGCAGAGACCCGAGAGGGACTATAGCCAAAAACATTCAGTACTTC CATSRDPRGTIAKNIQYF
TRBJ1-3 15 TRBV4-1 . . TGCGCCAGCAGCCCGGCGGGGAAGGCGCCAAACACCATATATTTT CASSPAGKAPNTIYF
TRBJ2-7 13 TRBV6-1 . many TGTGCCAGCACCACACCCGGGCGGGGCGAGCAGTACTTC CASTTPGRGEQYF